This T cell receptor (beta chain) was sequenced in a study of blood T cell repertoires in COVID-19. The V and J ends lost 5 bases and 5 bases, in that order; junction bases with no gene match: 7. Germline V lookup: CDR1 SGHVS, CDR2 FQNEAQ. The CDR3 has 14 residues. Repertoires were generated with immunoSEQ multiplex PCR, while TCRdb's copy carries only in-frame clones and drops some. There are 160,000 or so clones in the sample; about 84% occur only once, and about 6% lies in the top ten. The clonotype originates from a woman between 35 and 50 years old with acute COVID-19. Sequencing was done on a sample of PBMCs or T cells enriched from blood (not recorded which). The V and J genes are TRBV7-8 and TRBJ2-5, with 8 bases identical to TRBD1. The CDR3 sequence: CASSREQGVETQYF. The CDR3 coding sequence is TGTGCCAGCAGCCGCGAACAGGGGGTCGAGACCCAGTACTTC.